The subject of this entry is one T cell receptor beta chain. The target antigen is unknown. The genomic DNA of each subset was split evenly across several immunoSEQ plates. Per the original data handling: Junction-only sequences without quality scores came from ImmunoSEQ, so filtering differed. Measured with immunoSEQ multiplex PCR; TCRdb has only the in-frame clones, and not every one. V and J calls and clone size are copied from that table; D and trimming were computed from the DNA. The sample yields over 2 million clones, 95% seen once. The germline gives CDR1 MGHDK, CDR2 SYGVNS. The CDR3 has 15 amino acids. With 1 base removed from V and 7 bases from J, the gap between germline ends came to 11 bases. This record comes from a study of shared clonotypes between healthy human individuals. On the study more broadly: The plates for each donor numbered three CD4 naive, three CD4 memory, two CD8 naive and one CD8 memory. Broader study findings: Naive CD4 clonotypes were shared across a handful of donors at 5% to 6%.

J is TRBJ1-6 and V is TRBV25-1; D is uncertain. Sequenced input: naive CD4+ T cells sorted from blood. The subset is: CD45RA+ positively selected. This TCR derives from a man between 18 and 35 years old in good health. The CDR3 DNA reads TGTGCCAGCAGTGAATCAGCGACGGGGAATTCACCCCTCCACTTT. This encodes CASSESATGNSPLHF.